This T cell receptor (beta chain) derives from a study of tumor-infiltrating lymphocytes in primary liver carcinoma. General study results and limits: There were only about 8-25% of top clones found in all five tumor regions.

The CDR3 runs 14 residues. J gave up 3 bases and V 11 bases, and 9 bases lay outside the gene matches. CDR1 is MDHEN and CDR2 is SYDVKM in the germline V gene. TCR beta cDNA was prepared out of around 460 ng total RNA by means of a constant-region primer. Generation of the TCR beta libraries relied on three nested multiplex PCR rounds using slightly modified ARM-PCR. TRBV1-TRBV30 forward primers and a C-beta reverse primer were used in the first two PCR rounds, which each ran for approximately 11 cycles. TCRdb redid the calling of the multiplex PCR reads with MiXCR, one entry per CDR3 protein. The table lists tens of thousands of distinct CDR3 sequences, 60% to 80% of them singletons. Worth noting for this clonotype: Its antigen remains unidentified. A much larger clonotype is one base distant, so this may be a read error.

Without any cell sorting, about 20-32 mg of bulk tissue yielded co-extracted RNA and DNA. The sample taken for sequencing was liver tumor tissue from sampling region 4. As for subset: tumor region T4, right-lateral pole. The source is a woman aged 55-70 years with primary liver carcinoma and hepatitis B virus infection. The rearrangement links TRBV28 to TRBJ2-5; the match to TRBD2 covers 10 bases. The CDR3 is CAVYGTSAEETQYF. The CDR3 DNA reads as TGTGCCGTGTACGGGACTAGCGCCGAAGAGACCCAGTACTTC.